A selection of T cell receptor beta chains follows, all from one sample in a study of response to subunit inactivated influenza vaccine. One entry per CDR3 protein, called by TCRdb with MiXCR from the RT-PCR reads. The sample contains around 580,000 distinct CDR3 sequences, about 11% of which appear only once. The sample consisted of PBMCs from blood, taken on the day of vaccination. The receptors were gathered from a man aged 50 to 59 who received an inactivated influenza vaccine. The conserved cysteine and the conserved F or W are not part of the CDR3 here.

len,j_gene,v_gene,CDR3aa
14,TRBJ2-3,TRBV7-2,AGSLATGGGTYTQY
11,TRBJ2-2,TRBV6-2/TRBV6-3,ASRDPPTGELF
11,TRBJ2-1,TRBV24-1,ATRGTSGNEQF
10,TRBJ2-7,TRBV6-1,ASSGVLYEQY
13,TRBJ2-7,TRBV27,ASSLFGQGAYEQY
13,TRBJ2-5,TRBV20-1,SAPPPGGYQETQY
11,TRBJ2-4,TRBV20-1,SARDRGLNIQY
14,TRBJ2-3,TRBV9,ASSPGTSAFTDTQY
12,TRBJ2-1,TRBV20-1,SARTSGRLNEQF
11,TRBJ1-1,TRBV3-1,ASSQWANTEAF
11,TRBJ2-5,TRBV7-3,ASSLTVRQTQY
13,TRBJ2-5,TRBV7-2,ASSLAGLVQETQY
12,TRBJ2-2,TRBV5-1,ASSLGTTTGELF
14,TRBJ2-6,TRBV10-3,AISGSGGTGANVLT
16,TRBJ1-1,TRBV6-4,ASRPGGQGSEKNTEAF
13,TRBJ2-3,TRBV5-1,ASSIRAGAFDTQY
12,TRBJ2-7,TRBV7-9,ASRSRDFRDEQY
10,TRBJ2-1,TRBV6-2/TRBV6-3,ASSYGSGEQF
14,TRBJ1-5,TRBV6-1,ASSEALSGGGQPQH
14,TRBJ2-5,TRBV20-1,SASPAERGTQETQY
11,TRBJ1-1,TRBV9,ASSVLSDTEAF
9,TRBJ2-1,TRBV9,ASSVDDEQF
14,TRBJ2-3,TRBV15,ATSSETGVSTDTQY
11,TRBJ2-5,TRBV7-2,ASSMGLVETQY
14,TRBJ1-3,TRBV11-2,ASSQYRGRLGNTIY
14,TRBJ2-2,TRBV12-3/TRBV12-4,ASLDRGRENTGELF
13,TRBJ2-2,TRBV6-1,ASRRGQRDTGELF
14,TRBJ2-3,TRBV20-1,SASSPGRGTTDTQY
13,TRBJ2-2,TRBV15,ATSGTSGYTGELF
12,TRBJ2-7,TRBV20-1,SAQRPLATYEQY
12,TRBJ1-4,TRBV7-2,ASSWTGGNEKLF
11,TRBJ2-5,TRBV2,ASSEQVQETQY
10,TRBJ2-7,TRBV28,ASSLFRDEQY
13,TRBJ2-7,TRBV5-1,ASSLAGQGAYEQY
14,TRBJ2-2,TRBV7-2,ASSGGGRTTPGELF
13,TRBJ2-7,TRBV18,ASSPEIGSSYEQY
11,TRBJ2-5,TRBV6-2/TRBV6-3,ASSGGHQETQY
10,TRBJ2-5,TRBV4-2,SSSQGSETQY
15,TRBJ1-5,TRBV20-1,SASSGQGPYSNQPQH
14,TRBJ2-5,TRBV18,ASSPPRVGVVETQY
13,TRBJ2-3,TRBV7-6,ASKGQGRGTDTQY
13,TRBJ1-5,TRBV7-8,ASSEDRVSNQPQH
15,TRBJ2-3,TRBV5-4,ASSLDRAGGITDTQY
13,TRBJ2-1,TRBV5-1,ASRGGLAGSGEQF
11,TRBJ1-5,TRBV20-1,SANRGSNQPQH
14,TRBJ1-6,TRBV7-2,ASSLGRVSYNSPLH
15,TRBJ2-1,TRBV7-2,ASSLVSSGRSGNEQF
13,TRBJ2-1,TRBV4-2,ASSQGSGANNEQF
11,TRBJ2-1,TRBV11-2,ASSSTSVSEQF
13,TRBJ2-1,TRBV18,ASSPGTSVLGEQF
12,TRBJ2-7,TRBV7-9,ASSVLGRGYEQY
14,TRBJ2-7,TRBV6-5,ASSYYPSGSTYEQY
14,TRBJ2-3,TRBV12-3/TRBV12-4,ASSIYRGNGTDTQY
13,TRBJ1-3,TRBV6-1,ASSTGQTSGNTVY
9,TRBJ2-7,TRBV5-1,ASSLGTALY
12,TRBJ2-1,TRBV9,ASSVRDLGDEQF
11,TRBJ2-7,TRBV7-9,ASTRTGDYEQY
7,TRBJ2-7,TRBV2,ASGGEQY
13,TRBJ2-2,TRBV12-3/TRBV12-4,ASSLRQGASGELF
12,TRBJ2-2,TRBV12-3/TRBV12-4,ASRLGQHTGELF